This TCR beta chain comes out of a study of cytomegalovirus exposure and HLA in healthy donors. Primers included in the PCR were 60 Vbeta and 13 Jbeta primers. Profiled with immunoSEQ multiplex PCR; TCRdb holds only in-frame clones, not every one. The sample has some 150,000 clones; about 75% are singletons. CDR3 length: 15 amino acids. Germline loops: CDR1 SGDLS, CDR2 YYNGEE. The junction had 6 bases not matched to a gene; V was cut back by 4 bases and J by 6 bases. Sequencing was done on a sample of PBMCs. This sequence originates from a young man in good health and CMV-seronegative. The genes are TRBV9 and TRBJ2-1; 11 positions agree with TRBD2. CDR3 in DNA: TGTGCCAGCAGCCCCGTAGCGGGAGGGGGCAATGAGCAGTTCTTC. Encoded protein: CASSPVAGGGNEQFF.